Listed here is a single T cell receptor (beta chain). This record comes from a study of blood T cell repertoires in COVID-19. About the study: T cells, B-cell-depleted T cells, or PBMCs provided the cDNA or gDNA that served as material.

V gave up 2 bases and J gave up 3 bases, with 10 bases separating them. Per germline, CDR1 GTSNPN and CDR2 SVGIG (reference sequence). CDR3 size: 13 residues. The data were produced by immunoSEQ multiplex PCR, yet TCRdb's version contains in-frame clones alone and is incomplete. Of around 700,000 clones detected, more than 80% appear once; the ten largest clones hold roughly 0.26%. The rearrangement joins TRBV30 to TRBJ1-1; no clear D gene. Material: peripheral blood. The source of this sequence is a woman aged 18-29 years with acute or convalescent COVID-19. The CDR3 is CAWSSGTHTEAFF. The DNA of the CDR3 is TGTGCCTGGAGTTCAGGCACACACACTGAAGCTTTCTTT.